Reported below is one TCR beta chain. Its antigen is not known. The data were obtained in a study of T cells in Graves' hyperthyroidism and ophthalmopathy. Study-wide points: It was a median about seven months before onset that the model predicted ophthalmopathy.

Using RNA transcripts as the source, TCR beta CDR3 regions were amplified. An initial round of RT-PCR targeting the TCR CDR3 relied on the HTBI primer set. TCRdb ran MiXCR on the multiplex PCR reads and lists one entry per CDR3 protein. The sample has a few hundred thousand distinct CDR3 sequences, approximately 15% seen once. Uncontrolled infection, other autoimmune disease, pregnancy or lactation led to exclusion. Germline-derived CDR1 and CDR2 are MNHEY and SVGAGI. CDR3 length: 14 residues. With 5 bases clipped from V and 5 bases from J, the junction kept 7 bases outside the gene matches. The rearrangement uses TRBV6-5 and TRBJ2-5, with 8 bases identical to TRBD1. The sequence derives from a woman between 18 and 30 years old with Graves' hyperthyroidism. The sample was blood. The CDR3 is CASSHRGIGETQYF. CDR3 sequence (DNA): TGTGCCAGCAGTCACAGGGGGATAGGGGAGACCCAGTACTTC.